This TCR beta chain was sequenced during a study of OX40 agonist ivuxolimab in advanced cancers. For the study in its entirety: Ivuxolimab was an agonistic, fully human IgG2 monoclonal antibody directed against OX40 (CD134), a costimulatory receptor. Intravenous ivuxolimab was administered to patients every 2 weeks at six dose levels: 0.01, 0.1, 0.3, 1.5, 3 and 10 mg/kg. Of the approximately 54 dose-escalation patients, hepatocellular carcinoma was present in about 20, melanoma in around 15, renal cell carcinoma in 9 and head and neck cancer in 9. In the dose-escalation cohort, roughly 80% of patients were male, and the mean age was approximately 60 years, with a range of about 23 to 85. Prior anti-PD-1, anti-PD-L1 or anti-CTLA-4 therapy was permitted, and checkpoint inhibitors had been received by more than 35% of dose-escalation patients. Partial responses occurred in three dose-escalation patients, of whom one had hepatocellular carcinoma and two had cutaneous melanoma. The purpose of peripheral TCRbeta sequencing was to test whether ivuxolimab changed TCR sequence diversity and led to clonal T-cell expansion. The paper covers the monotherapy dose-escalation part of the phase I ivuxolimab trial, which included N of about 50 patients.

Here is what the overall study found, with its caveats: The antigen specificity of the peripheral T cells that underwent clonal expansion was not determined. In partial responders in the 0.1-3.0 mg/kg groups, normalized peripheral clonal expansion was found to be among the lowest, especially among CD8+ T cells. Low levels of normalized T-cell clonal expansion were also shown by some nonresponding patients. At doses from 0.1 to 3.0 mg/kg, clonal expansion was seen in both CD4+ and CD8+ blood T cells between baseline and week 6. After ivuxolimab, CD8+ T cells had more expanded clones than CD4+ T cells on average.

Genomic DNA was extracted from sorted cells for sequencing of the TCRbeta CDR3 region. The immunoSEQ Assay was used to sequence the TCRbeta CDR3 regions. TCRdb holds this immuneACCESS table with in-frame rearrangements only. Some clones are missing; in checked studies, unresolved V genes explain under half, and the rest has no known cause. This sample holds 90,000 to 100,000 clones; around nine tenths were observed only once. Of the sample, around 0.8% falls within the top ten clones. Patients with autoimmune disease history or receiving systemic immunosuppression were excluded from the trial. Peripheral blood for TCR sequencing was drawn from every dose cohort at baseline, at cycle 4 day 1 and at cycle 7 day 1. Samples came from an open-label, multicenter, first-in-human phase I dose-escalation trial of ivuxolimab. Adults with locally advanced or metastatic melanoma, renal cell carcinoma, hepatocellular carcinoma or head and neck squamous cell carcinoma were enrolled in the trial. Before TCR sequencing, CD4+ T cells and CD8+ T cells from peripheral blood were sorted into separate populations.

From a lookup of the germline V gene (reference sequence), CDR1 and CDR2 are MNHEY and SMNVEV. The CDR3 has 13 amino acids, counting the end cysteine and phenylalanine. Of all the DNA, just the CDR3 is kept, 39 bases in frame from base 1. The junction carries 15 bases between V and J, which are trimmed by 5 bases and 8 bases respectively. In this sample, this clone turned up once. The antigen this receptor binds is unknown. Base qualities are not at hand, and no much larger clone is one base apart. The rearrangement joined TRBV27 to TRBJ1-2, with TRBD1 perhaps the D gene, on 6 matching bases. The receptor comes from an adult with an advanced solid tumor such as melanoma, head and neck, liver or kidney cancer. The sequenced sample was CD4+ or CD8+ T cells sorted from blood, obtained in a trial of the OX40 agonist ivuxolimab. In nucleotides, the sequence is TGTGCCAGCAGTAGCCCGGGGGCCAGCGGCTACACCTTC. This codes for CASSSPGASGYTF.